The 10 T cell receptor beta chains reported below all come from one sample, sequenced in a study of OX40 agonist ivuxolimab in advanced cancers. Assay used: immunoSEQ multiplex PCR; TCRdb lists only in-frame clones, some missing. In the table there are about 15,000 clones, 80% of which are singletons. This material consisted of CD4+ or CD8+ T cells sorted from blood, taken in a trial of the OX40 agonist ivuxolimab. These receptors all stem from an adult with an advanced solid tumor such as melanoma, head and neck, liver or kidney cancer.

The chain has TRBV9 and TRBJ1-2; D perhaps matches TRBD1 (6 bases). Trimming cost V 5 bases and J 3 bases, with 11 bases left between them. The CDR3 is 13 amino acids. In germline, CDR1 is SGDLS, CDR2 YYNGEE. As DNA, the CDR3 is TGTGCCAGCAGGTCAGGGACATACTATGGCTACACCTTC. Translating gives CASRSGTYYGYTF.

The rearrangement uses TRBV6-1 and TRBJ1-5; no reliable D call. The CDR3 sequence is 11 residues long. V was pared by 5 bases and J by 10 bases, with 9 bases between. CDR1 and CDR2 (germline): MNHNS, SASEGT. Written as DNA, the CDR3 is TGTGCCAGCAGTACGGGCCATCCCCAGCATTTT. This encodes CASSTGHPQHF.

This chain links TRBV6-5 with TRBJ2-1; TRBD1 might be the D (5 bases). The ends were cut back, 5 bases at V and 4 bases at J, with 15 bases in the middle. The CDR3 contains 15 residues. In germline, CDR1 is MNHEY, CDR2 SVGAGI. CDR3 sequence reads: CASSHNGAGYNEQFF. CDR3 sequence (DNA): TGTGCCAGCAGTCACAATGGGGCCGGATACAATGAGCAGTTCTTC.

The rearrangement links TRBV7-9 to TRBJ2-7; no clear D gene. Germline V gene lookup returns CDR1 SEHNR and CDR2 FQNEAQ (reference sequence). CDR3 length: 11 amino acids. Trimming took off 5 bases at V and 4 bases at J, with 6 bases between the two ends. CDR3 sequence (DNA): TGTGCCAGCAGCCCAGGTTACGAGCAGTACTTC. It translates to CASSPGYEQYF.

This rearrangement joins TRBV27 to TRBJ1-5; D is unresolved. Trimming took 0 bases from V and 6 from J, leaving 6 bases between them. CDR1 MNHEY and CDR2 SMNVEV come from the germline V gene (reference sequence). The CDR3 has 13 residues. The CDR3 loop reads CASSLSTGQPQHF. Here the CDR3 DNA reads TGTGCCAGCAGTTTATCTACGGGTCAGCCCCAGCATTTT.

The chain joins TRBV13 to TRBJ2-5; D is uncertain. The V end was cut by 4 bases, the J end by 0 bases, with 15 bases between. CDR1 and CDR2 (germline): PRHDT, FYEKMQ (reference sequence). The length of the CDR3 is 16 residues. The CDR3 DNA sequence: TGTGCCAGCAGCTCCTACAATAGGCCCTACCAAGAGACCCAGTACTTC. It specifies CASSSYNRPYQETQYF.

This clone was counted a few times. The rearrangement links TRBV6-5 to TRBJ2-6; no firm D call. V lost 2 bases and J lost 2, with 1 base in between. Germline CDR1 MNHEY, CDR2 SVGAGI. There are 13 residues in the CDR3. CDR3 protein: CASSYTGANVLTF. In DNA, the CDR3 is TGTGCCAGCAGTTACACTGGGGCCAACGTCCTGACTTTC.

The chain joins TRBV2 to TRBJ2-5; 7 nucleotides match TRBD2. Germline-derived CDR1 and CDR2 are SNHLY and FYNNEI. This CDR3 spans 11 amino acids. With 8 bases clipped from V and 5 bases from J, the junction kept 2 bases outside the gene matches. DNA for the CDR3: TGTGCCAGCTTGGGGGGGGAGACCCAGTACTTC. As protein: CASLGGETQYF.

The V and J genes are TRBV4-3 and TRBJ1-1; D may be TRBD1 (5 bases). In germline, CDR1 is LGHNA, CDR2 YSLEER. This CDR3 is 16 amino acids long. With 3 bases removed from V and 1 base from J, the gap between germline ends came to 15 bases. The CDR3 DNA reads as TGCGCCAGCAGCCATCCCCCCTCGGGGGGGAACACTGAAGCTTTCTTT. This encodes CASSHPPSGGNTEAFF.

The rearrangement links TRBV4-1 to TRBJ2-2; 9 positions agree with TRBD1. CDR1 MGHRA and CDR2 YSYEKL come from the germline V gene. V shed 2 bases and J 7 bases; nucleotides not matched to a gene: 5. The CDR3 is 15 amino acids. The CDR3 sequence: CASSQRDRASGELFF. In nucleotides, the CDR3 is TGCGCCAGCAGCCAAAGGGACAGGGCGAGCGGGGAGCTGTTTTTT.